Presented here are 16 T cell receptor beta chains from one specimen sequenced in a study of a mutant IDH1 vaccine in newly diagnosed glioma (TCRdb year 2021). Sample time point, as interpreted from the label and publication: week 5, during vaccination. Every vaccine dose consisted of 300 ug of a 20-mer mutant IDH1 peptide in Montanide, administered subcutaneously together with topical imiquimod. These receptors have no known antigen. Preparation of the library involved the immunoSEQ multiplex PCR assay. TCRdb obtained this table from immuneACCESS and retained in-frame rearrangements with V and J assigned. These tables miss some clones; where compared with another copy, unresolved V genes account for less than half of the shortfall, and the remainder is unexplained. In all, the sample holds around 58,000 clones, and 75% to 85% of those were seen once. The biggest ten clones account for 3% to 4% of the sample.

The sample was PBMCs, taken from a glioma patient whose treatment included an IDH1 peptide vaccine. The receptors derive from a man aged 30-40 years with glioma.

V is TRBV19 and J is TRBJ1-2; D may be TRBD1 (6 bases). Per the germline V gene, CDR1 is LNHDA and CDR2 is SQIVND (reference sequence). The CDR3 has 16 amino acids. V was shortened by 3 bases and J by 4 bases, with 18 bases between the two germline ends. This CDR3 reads CASSMSAGAILYGYTF. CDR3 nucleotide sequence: TGTGCCAGTAGTATGAGTGCAGGGGCCATACTCTATGGCTACACCTTC.

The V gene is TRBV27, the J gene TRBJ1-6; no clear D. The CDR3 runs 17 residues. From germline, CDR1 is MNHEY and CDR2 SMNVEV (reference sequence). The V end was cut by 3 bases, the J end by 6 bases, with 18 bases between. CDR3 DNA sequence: TGTGCCAGCAGTTTGAGTGTTGGAGAACAGCTTAATTCACCCCTCCACTTT. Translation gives CASSLSVGEQLNSPLHF.

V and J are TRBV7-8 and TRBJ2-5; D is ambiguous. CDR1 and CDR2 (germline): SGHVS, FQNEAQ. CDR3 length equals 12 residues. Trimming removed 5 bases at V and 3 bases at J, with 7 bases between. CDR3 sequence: CASSPGEETQYF. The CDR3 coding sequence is TGTGCCAGCAGCCCCGGAGAAGAGACCCAGTACTTC.

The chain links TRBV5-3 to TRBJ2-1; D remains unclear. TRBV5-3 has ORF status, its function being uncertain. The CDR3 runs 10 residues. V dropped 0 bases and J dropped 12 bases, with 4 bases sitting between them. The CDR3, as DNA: TGTGCCAGAAGCTTGGAGCGGCAGTTCTTC. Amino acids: CARSLERQFF.

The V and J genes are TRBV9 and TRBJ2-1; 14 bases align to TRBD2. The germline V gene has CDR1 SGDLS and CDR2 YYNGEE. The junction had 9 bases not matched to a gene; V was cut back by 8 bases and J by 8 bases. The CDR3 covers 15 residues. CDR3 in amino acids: CASSPGTSGSYEQFF. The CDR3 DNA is TGTGCCAGTAGCCCCGGGACTAGCGGGAGCTATGAGCAGTTCTTC.

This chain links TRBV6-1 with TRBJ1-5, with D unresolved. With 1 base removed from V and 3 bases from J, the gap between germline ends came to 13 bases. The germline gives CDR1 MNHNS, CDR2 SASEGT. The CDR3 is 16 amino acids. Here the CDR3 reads CASSEVLGKYNQPQHF. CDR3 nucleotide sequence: TGTGCCAGCAGTGAAGTTTTGGGGAAGTACAATCAGCCCCAGCATTTT.

In DNA form, the CDR3 reads TGTGCCAGCAGCTTAGATTGGGGGACAGGGGAAGAGACCCAGTACTTC. Protein product: CASSLDWGTGEETQYF. V and J are TRBV11-2 and TRBJ2-5; 10 nucleotides align to TRBD1. The germline V gene encodes CDR1 SGHAT and CDR2 FQNNGV. Losses at the gene ends were 0 bases for V and 3 bases for J; bases not matched to a gene: 4. CDR3 length: 16 amino acids.

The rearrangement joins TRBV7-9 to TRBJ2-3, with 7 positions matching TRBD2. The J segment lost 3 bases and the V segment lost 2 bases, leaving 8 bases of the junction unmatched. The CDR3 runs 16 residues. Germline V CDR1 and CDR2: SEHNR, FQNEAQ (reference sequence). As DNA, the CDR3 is TGTGCCAGCAGCTTAACGGCTAGCGGAGCAACAGATACGCAGTATTTT. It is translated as CASSLTASGATDTQYF.

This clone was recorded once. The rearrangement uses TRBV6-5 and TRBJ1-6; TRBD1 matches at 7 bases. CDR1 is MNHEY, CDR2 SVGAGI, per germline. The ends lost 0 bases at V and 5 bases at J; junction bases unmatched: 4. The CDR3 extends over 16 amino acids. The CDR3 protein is CASSYSTGSNNSPLHF. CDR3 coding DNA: TGTGCCAGCAGTTACTCGACAGGGTCAAATAATTCACCCCTCCACTTT.

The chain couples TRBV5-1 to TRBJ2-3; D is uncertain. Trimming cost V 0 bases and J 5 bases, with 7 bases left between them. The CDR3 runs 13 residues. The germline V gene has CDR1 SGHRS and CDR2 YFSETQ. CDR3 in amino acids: CASSLAEGDTQYF. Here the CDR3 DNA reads TGCGCCAGCAGCTTGGCCGAAGGAGATACGCAGTATTTT. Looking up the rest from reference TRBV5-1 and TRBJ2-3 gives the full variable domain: KAGVTQTPRYLIKTRGQQVTLSCSPISGHRSVSWYQQTPGQGLQFLFEYFSETQRNKGNFPGRFSGRQFSNSRSEMNVSTLELGDSALYLCASSLAEGDTQYFGPGTRLTVL.

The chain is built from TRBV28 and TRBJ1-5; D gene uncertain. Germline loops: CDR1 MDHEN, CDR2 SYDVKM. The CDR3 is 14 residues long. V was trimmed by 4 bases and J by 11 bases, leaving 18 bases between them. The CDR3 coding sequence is TGTGCCAGCAGTTACCCCAACAATGCAGTGTCCCAGCATTTT. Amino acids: CASSYPNNAVSQHF.

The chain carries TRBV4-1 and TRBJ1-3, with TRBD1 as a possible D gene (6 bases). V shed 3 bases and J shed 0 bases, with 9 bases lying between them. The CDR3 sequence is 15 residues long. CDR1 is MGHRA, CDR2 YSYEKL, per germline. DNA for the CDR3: TGCGCCAGCAGCCATGGGGACAACTCTGGAAACACCATATATTTT. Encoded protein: CASSHGDNSGNTIYF.

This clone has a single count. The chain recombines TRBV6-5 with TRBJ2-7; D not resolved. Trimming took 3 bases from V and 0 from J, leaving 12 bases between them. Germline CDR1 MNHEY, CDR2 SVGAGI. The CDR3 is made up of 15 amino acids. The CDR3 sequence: CASSYLQASSYEQYF. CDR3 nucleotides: TGTGCCAGCAGTTATCTTCAGGCGAGCTCCTACGAGCAGTACTTC.

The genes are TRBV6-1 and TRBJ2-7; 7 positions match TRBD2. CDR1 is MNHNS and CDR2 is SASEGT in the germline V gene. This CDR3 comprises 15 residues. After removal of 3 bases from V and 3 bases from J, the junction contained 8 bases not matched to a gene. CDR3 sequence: CASSDFAGDGYEQYF. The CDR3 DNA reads TGTGCCAGCAGTGATTTCGCGGGGGATGGCTACGAGCAGTACTTC.

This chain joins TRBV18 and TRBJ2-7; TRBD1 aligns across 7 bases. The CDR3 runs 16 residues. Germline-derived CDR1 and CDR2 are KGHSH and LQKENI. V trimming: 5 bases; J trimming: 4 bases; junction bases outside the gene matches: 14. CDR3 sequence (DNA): TGTGCCAGCTCATCTATCCTCACCGGGACAGAGTACGAGCAGTACTTC. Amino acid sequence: CASSSILTGTEYEQYF.

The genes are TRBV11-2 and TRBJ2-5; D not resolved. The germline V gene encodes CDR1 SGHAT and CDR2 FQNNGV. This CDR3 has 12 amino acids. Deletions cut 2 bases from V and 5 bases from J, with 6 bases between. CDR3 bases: TGTGCCAGCAGCTTATATGGGGAGACCCAGTACTTC. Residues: CASSLYGETQYF.